The entry below describes one T cell receptor (beta chain). The data were obtained in a study of blood T cell repertoires in COVID-19. Study-level background: Nucleic acid was either cDNA or gDNA, and it came from T cells, B-cell-depleted T cells, or PBMCs.

Authors' data handling: Researchers report that nucleated cell counts were estimated from reference gene primer amplification. Data came from immunoSEQ multiplex PCR; TCRdb stores just in-frame clones and leaves some out. For V, J and clone size, that table is used; D and trimming come from the DNA. The sample records about 35,000 clones, 80% to 95% being singletons. Looked up from germline, CDR1 is KGHSH and CDR2 is LQKENI. This CDR3 contains 19 residues. V dropped 4 bases and J dropped 0; count of bases not matched to a gene: 16. The specimen was peripheral blood. The sequence came from a man older than 75 with acute or convalescent COVID-19. J is TRBJ2-3 and V is TRBV18, with 7 bases identical to TRBD1. This chain's CDR3 is CASSRSFSTTGSSTDTQYF. As DNA, the CDR3 is TGTGCCAGCTCACGTAGTTTCAGCACGACAGGGTCTAGCACAGATACGCAGTATTTT.